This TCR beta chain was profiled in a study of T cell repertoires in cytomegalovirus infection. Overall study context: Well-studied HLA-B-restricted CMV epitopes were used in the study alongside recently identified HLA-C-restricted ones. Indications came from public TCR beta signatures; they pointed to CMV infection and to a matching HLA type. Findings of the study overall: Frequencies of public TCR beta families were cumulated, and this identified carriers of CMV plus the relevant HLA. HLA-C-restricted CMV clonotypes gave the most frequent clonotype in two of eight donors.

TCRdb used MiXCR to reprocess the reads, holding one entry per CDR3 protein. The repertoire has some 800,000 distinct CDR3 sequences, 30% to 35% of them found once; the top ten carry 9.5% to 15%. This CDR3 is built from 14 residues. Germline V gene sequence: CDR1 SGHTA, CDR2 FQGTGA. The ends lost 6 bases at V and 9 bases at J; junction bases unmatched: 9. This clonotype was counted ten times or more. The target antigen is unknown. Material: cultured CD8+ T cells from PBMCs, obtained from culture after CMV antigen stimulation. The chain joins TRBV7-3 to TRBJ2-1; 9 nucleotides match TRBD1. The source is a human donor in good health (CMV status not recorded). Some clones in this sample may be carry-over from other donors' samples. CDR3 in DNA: TGTGCCAGCAGTGACGGGACAGGGTGGGGTGAGCAGTTCTTC. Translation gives CASSDGTGWGEQFF.